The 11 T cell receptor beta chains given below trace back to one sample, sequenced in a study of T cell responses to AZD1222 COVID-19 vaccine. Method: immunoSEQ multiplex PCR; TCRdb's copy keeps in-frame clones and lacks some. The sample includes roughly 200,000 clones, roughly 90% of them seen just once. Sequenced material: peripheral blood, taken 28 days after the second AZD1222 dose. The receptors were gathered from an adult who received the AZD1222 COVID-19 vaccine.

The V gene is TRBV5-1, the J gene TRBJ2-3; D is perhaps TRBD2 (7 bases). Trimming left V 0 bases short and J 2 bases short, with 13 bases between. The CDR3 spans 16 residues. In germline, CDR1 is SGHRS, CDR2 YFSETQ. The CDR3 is CASSLAGGASTDTQYF. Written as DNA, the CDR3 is TGCGCCAGCAGCTTGGCTGGGGGGGCCTCCACAGATACGCAGTATTTT.

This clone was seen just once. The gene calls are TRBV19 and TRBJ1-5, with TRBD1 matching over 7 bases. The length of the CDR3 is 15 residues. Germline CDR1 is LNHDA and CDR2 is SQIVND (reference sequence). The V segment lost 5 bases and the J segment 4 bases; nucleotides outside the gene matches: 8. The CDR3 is CASSSGTAKNQPQHF. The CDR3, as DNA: TGTGCCAGTAGTTCAGGGACAGCCAAAAATCAGCCCCAGCATTTT. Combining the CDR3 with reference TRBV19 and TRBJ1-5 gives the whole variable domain DGGITQSPKYLFRKEGQNVTLSCEQNLNHDAMYWYRQDPGQGLRLIYYSQIVNDFQKGDIAEGYSVSREKKESFPLTVTSAQKNPTAFYLCASSSGTAKNQPQHFGDGTRLSIL.

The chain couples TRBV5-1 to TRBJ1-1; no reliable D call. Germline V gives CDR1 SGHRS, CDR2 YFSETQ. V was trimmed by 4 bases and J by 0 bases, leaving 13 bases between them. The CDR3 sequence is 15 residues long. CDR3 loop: CASSQDGQMNTEAFF. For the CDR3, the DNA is TGCGCCAGCAGCCAGGACGGTCAGATGAACACTGAAGCTTTCTTT.

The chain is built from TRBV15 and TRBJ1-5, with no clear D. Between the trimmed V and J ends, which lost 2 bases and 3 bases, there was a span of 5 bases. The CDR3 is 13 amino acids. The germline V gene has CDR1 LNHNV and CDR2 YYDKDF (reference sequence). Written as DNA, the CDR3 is TGTGCCACCAGCAGACGGGACAATCAGCCCCAGCATTTT. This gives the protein CATSRRDNQPQHF.

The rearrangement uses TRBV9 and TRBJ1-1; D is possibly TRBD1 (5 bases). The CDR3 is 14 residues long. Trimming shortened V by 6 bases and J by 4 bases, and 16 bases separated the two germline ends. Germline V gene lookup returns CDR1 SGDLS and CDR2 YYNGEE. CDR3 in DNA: TGTGCCAGCACCCCCACCCCCGGGGGCACTGAAGCTTTCTTT. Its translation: CASTPTPGGTEAFF.

CDR3 nucleotides: TGCGCCAGCAGCTTGGTGGGACTAGCCTTCTCTGGGGCCAACGTCCTGACTTTC. As protein: CASSLVGLAFSGANVLTF. The V and J genes are TRBV5-1 and TRBJ2-6; 9 bases agree with TRBD2. The germline CDR1 and CDR2 sequences are SGHRS and YFSETQ. V lost 0 bases, J lost 0 bases, and 4 bases stayed unmatched. This CDR3 is built from 18 residues.

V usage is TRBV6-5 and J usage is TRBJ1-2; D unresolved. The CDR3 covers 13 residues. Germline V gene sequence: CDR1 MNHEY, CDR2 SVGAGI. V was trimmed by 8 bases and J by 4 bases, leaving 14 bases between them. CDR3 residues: CASAVQDLYGYTF. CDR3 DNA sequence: TGTGCCAGCGCGGTTCAGGACCTCTATGGCTACACCTTC.

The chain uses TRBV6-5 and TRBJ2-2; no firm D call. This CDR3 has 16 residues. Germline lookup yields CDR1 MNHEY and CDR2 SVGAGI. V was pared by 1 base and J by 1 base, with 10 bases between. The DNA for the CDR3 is TGTGCCAGCAGTTACTTTCCTAGAAGGAACACCGGGGAGCTGTTTTTT. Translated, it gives CASSYFPRRNTGELFF.

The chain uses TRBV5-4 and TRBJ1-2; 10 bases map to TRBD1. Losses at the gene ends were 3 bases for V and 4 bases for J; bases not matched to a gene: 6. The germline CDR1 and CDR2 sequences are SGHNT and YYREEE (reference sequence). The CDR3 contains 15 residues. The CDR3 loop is CASSSPRDRGYGYTF. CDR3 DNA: TGTGCCAGCAGCTCCCCCCGGGACAGGGGCTATGGCTACACCTTC.

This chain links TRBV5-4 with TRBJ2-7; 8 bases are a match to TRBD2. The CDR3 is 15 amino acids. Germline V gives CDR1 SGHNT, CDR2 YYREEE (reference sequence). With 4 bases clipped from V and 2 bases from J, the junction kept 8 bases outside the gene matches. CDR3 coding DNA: TGTGCCAGCAGCCCAGGTCCGGGACTAGCCTACGAGCAGTACTTC. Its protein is CASSPGPGLAYEQYF.

The CDR3 DNA is TGTGCCAGCAGTCTTGGACAGGGCACTGAAGCTTTCTTT. Its protein is CASSLGQGTEAFF. The chain joins TRBV12-3 or TRBV12-4 to TRBJ1-1; TRBD1 agrees at 8 bases. The trim removed 5 bases at V and 4 bases at J, leaving 3 bases unmatched. CDR3 length equals 13 residues.